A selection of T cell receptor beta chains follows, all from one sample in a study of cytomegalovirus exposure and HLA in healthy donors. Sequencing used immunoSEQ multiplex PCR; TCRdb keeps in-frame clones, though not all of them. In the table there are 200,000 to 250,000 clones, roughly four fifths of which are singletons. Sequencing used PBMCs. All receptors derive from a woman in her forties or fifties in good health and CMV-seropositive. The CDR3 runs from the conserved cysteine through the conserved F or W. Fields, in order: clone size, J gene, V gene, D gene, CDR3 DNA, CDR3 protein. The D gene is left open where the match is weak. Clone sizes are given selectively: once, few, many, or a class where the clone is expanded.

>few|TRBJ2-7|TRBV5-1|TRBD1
TGCGCCAGCTCAGGACAGGTCCGCTACGAGCAGTACTTC
CASSGQVRYEQYF
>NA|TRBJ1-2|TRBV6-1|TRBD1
TGTGCCAGCAGTTTTGGGACAGGGCCCTTTCCCACCTTC
CASSFGTGPFPTF
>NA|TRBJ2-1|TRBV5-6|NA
TGTGCCAGCAGTCCAACAGGGAGCTCCTACAATGAGCAGTTCTTC
CASSPTGSSYNEQFF
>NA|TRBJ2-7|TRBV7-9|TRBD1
TGTGCCAGCAGCTTAGCGAGGACAGGGGACGAGCAGTACTTC
CASSLARTGDEQYF
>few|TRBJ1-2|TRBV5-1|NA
TGCGCCAGCAGATCTGGCGGGACGGCCTATGGCTACACCTTC
CASRSGGTAYGYTF
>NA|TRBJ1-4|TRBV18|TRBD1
TGTGCCAGCTCACCCTCCCCGGACAGGGCGGTGGAAAAACTGTTTTTT
CASSPSPDRAVEKLFF
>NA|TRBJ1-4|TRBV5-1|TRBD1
TGCGCCAGCAGCCGACAGGGTAATGAAAAACTGTTTTTT
CASSRQGNEKLFF
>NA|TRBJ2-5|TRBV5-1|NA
TGCGCCAGCAGCTCGGACAACCAAGAGACCCAGTACTTC
CASSSDNQETQYF
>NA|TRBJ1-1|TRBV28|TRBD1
TGTGCCAGCAGTTTAGACAGGGGAGCTTTCTTT
CASSLDRGAFF
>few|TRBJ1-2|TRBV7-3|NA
TGTGCCAGCAGCTTATCGGGGAGTGGCTATGGCTACACCTTC
CASSLSGSGYGYTF
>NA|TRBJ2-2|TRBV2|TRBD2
TGTGCCAGCAGTGTACTAGCGGGGGTTAACACCGGGGAGCTGTTTTTT
CASSVLAGVNTGELFF
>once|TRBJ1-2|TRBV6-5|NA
TGTGCCAGCAGTTACTCACGCGGCGGGCTCGGTGGCTACACCTTC
CASSYSRGGLGGYTF
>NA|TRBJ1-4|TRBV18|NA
TGTGCCAGCTCACCGAGCGAGGCCACCACAACTAATGAAAAACTGTTTTTT
CASSPSEATTTNEKLFF
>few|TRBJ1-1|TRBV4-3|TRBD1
TGCGCCAGCAGCGAGGACAGGTGGGGCGGCACTGAAGCTTTCTTT
CASSEDRWGGTEAFF
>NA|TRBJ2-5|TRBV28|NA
TGTGCCAGCAGGGAATCTACAGGGTTCTCAGAGACCCAGTACTTC
CASRESTGFSETQYF
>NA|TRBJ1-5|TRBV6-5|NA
TGTGCCACCCAGGGAAGGAATCAGCCCCAGCATTTT
CATQGRNQPQHF
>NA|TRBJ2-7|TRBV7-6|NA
TGTGCCAGCAGCTTAGAACAGGTCTCCTACGAGCAGTACTTC
CASSLEQVSYEQYF
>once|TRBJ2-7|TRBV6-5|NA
TGTGCCAGCAGTGTCGTGACAAGGACCTACGAGCAGTACTTC
CASSVVTRTYEQYF
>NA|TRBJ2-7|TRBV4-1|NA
TGCGCCAGCAGCCGCACGACAGACTACGAGCAGTACTTC
CASSRTTDYEQYF
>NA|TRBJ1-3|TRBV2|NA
TGTGCCAGCAGTGAAGTTGACACCAGTTACTCTGGAAACACCATATATTTT
CASSEVDTSYSGNTIYF
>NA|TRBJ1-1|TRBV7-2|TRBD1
TGTGCCAGCAGCCCACAGGGGGCTAGAAACACTGAAGCTTTCTTT
CASSPQGARNTEAFF
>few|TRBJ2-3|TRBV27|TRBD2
TGTGCCAGCAGTTTATATAGCGGGGGCCTCACAGATACGCAGTATTTT
CASSLYSGGLTDTQYF
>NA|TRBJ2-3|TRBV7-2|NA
TGTGCCAGCAGCCTGACTCGGAGGGGGCCGAGCACAGATACGCAGTATTTT
CASSLTRRGPSTDTQYF
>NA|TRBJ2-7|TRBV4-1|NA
TGCGCCAGCAGCCCACAACAGGTCCTCTTCTACGAGCAGTACTTC
CASSPQQVLFYEQYF
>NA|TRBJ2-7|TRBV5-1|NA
TGCGCCAGCAGCTCGCAGGGAATGGGCTACGAGCAGTACTTC
CASSSQGMGYEQYF
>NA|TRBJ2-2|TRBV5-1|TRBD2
TGCGCCAGCAGCTCTCCGGGACTAGCGGGGGGTAACACCGGGGAGCTGTTTTTT
CASSSPGLAGGNTGELFF
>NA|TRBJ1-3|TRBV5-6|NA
TGTGCCAGCAGCTTGCGGGGGGCCACCTCTGGAAACACCATATATTTT
CASSLRGATSGNTIYF
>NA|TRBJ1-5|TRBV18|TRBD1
TGTGCCAGCTCCCGAGGGACAGGGGGTGGACAGCCCCAGCATTTT
CASSRGTGGGQPQHF
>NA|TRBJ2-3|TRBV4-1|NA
TGCGCCAGCAGGATGGGCAGGGAGGCAGATACGCAGTATTTT
CASRMGREADTQYF
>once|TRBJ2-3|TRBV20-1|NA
TGCAGTGCCACCTTCAGATCGCAGTATTTT
CSATFRSQYF
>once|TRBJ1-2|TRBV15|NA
TGTGCCACCAGCACATACCCCCCTCGGGGCTACACCTTC
CATSTYPPRGYTF
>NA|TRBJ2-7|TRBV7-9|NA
TGTGCCAGCAGCCCCCCGGGGAGAGACTACGAGCAGTACTTC
CASSPPGRDYEQYF
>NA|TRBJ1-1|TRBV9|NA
TGTGCCAGCAGCGATGGGCCTAACACTGAAGCTTTCTTT
CASSDGPNTEAFF
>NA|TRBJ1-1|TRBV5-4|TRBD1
TGTGCCAGCAGCTTTGGGGGACAGGGGGACACTGAAGCTTTCTTT
CASSFGGQGDTEAFF
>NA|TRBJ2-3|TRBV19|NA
TGTGCCAGTATCCACCGAGCATCGGGGGCAGATACGCAGTATTTT
CASIHRASGADTQYF
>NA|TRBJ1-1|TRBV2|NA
TGTGCCAGCAGTGACCGAGAAACGGGGGTGACTGAAGCTTTCTTT
CASSDRETGVTEAFF
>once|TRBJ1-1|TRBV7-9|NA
TGTGCCAGCAGCCAGGGGAACACTGAAGCTTTCTTT
CASSQGNTEAFF
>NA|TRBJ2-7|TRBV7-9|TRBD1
TGTGCCAGCAGTCGGTGGTCAGGACAGGACAACTACGAGCAGTACTTC
CASSRWSGQDNYEQYF
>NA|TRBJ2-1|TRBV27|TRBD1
TGTGCCAGCAGTATAATACAGGGGGAGCAGTTCTTC
CASSIIQGEQFF
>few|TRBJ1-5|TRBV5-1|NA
TGCGCCAGCAGCTTGGATCCTGGACTTCAGCCCCAGCATTTT
CASSLDPGLQPQHF
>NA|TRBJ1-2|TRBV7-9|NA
TGTGCCAGCAGCTTTCCACAGGCTAACTATGGCTACACCTTC
CASSFPQANYGYTF
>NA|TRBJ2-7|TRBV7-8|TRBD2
TGTGCCAGCAGCCCAACTAGCGGGGGGGTCTCATTTTATGCGTACGAGCAGTACTTC
CASSPTSGGVSFYAYEQYF
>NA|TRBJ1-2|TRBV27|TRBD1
TGTGCCAGCAGAAAAGATGGGACAGTCCATTATGGCTACACCTTC
CASRKDGTVHYGYTF
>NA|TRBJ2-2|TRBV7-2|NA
TGTGCCAGCAGCACCGGACAGAACACCGGGGAGCTGTTTTTT
CASSTGQNTGELFF
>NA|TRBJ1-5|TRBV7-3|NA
TGTGCCAGCAGCCGAGACAGAAATCAGCCCCAGCATTTT
CASSRDRNQPQHF
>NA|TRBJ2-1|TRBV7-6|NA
TGTGCCAGCAGCTCCACCAGGGGGGCAGGCTACAATGAGCAGTTCTTC
CASSSTRGAGYNEQFF
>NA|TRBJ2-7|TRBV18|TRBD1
TGTGCCAGCTCACCTCGTTCCTGGGGGGACAGGCCGTACGAGCAGTACTTC
CASSPRSWGDRPYEQYF
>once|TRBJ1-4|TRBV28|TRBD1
TGTGCCAGCCAATCACCACCTGGGACAGGGGGGGGAAAACTGTTTTTT
CASQSPPGTGGGKLFF
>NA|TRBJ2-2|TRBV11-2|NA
TGTGCCAGCAGTCCAGGGGACACCGGGGAGCTGTTTTTT
CASSPGDTGELFF
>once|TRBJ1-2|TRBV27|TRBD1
TGTGCCAGCAGTCCAACCGGGACAGGTCGGGGCTATGGCTACACCTTC
CASSPTGTGRGYGYTF
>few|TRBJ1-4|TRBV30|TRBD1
TGTGCCTGGCAAACAGGGGGAGGAGGTGAAAAACTGTTTTTT
CAWQTGGGGEKLFF
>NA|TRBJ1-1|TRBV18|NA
TGTGCCAGCTCAGGGGCCATGAACACTGAAGCTTTCTTT
CASSGAMNTEAFF
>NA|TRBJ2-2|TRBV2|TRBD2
TGTGCCAGCAGTTGGACTAGCGGGGAGCCGAACACCGGGGAGCTGTTTTTT
CASSWTSGEPNTGELFF
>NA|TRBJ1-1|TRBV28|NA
TGTGCCAGCAGTTTAGTGGCGGTCATGAACACTGAAGCTTTCTTT
CASSLVAVMNTEAFF
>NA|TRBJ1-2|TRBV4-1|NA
TGCGCCAGCAGCCAAGAGGGAGGAGGCGGGCTCCTTTATGGCTACACCTTC
CASSQEGGGGLLYGYTF